The 5 T cell receptor beta chains reported below all come from one sample, sequenced in a study of response to subunit inactivated influenza vaccine. TCRdb fed the RT-PCR reads into MiXCR, producing one record per CDR3 protein. The data hold about half a million distinct CDR3 sequences, with 9.5% to 12% observed a single time. Sequencing used PBMCs from blood, obtained more than 35 days after vaccination. Receptor source: a man aged 45-60 years who received an inactivated influenza vaccine.

This clonotype was seen a few times. This chain connects TRBV11-2 to TRBJ2-7; perhaps TRBD1 as D (5 bases). In germline, CDR1 is SGHAT, CDR2 FQNNGV. V gave up 2 bases and J gave up 0 bases, with 11 bases separating them. This CDR3 is 15 amino acids long. Here the CDR3 DNA reads TGTGCCAGCAGCTTAAACAGGTTAAGCTCCTACGAGCAGTACTTC. This codes for CASSLNRLSSYEQYF.

V usage is TRBV18 and J usage is TRBJ1-1; D possibly corresponds to TRBD1 (5 bases). The germline gives CDR1 KGHSH, CDR2 LQKENI. V was cut by 3 bases and J by 6 bases, with 14 bases left in between. The CDR3 spans 14 residues. The CDR3, as DNA: TGTGCCAGCTCACCCGTAGAGGGGACCCCTGAAGCTTTCTTT. This codes for CASSPVEGTPEAFF.

The rearrangement joins TRBV9 to TRBJ2-7; D perhaps matches TRBD1 (5 bases). CDR1 and CDR2 from the germline V gene are SGDLS and YYNGEE. The CDR3 has 13 amino acids. Trimming shortened V by 2 bases and J by 3 bases, and 9 bases separated the two germline ends. The CDR3 region has the DNA TGTGCCAGCAGCGTGGACATAAACTACGAGCAGTACTTC. This translates into CASSVDINYEQYF.

At least ten counts were recorded for this clonotype. The rearrangement links TRBV29-1 to TRBJ2-7, with D possibly being TRBD1 or TRBD2 (5 bases each). This CDR3 region has 14 residues. The V gene lost 3 bases and the J gene lost 4 bases, with 16 bases spanning the gap. The germline CDR1 and CDR2 sequences are SQVTM and ANQGSEA. The chain's CDR3 is CSVESVGETYEQYF. CDR3 coding DNA: TGCAGCGTTGAGTCTGTGGGGGAGACTTACGAGCAGTACTTC.

This clonotype was counted between two and nine times. The chain's CDR3 is CSAKRQGSRETQYF. The CDR3 DNA sequence: TGCAGTGCTAAACGACAGGGGAGTAGGGAGACCCAGTACTTC. The rearrangement uses TRBV20-1 and TRBJ2-5; 8 bases line up with TRBD1. The germline CDR1 and CDR2 sequences are DFQATT and SNEGSKA (reference sequence). Trimming removed 4 bases from V and 5 bases from J; junction bases left unmatched: 9. This CDR3 contains 14 residues.